A selection of T cell receptor beta chains follows, all from one sample in a study of T-cell memory formation after mild COVID-19. TCRdb independently ran MiXCR on the 5' RACE reads; one entry per CDR3 protein. The sample includes under 300,000 distinct CDR3 sequences, 8% to 9% of them seen just once. Material: PBMCs or a T cell subset sorted from them (not recorded which). The source is a young man who had mild COVID-19 (a few samples of this study predate the infection). Cell type and time point are not known. Both conserved end residues are part of each CDR3. D genes are given only for firm matches. The size of a clone is reported for some rows only, either as once, few or many, or as a class for expanded clones.

D,size,V,J,CDR3,DNA
.,.,TRBV27,TRBJ1-2,CASKRGTNYGYTF,TGTGCCAGCAAGAGGGGCACTAACTATGGCTACACCTTC
.,.,TRBV11-2,TRBJ2-3,CASSFLGRVADTQYF,TGTGCCAGCAGCTTCCTCGGCAGGGTGGCAGATACGCAGTATTTT
TRBD1,.,TRBV12-3/TRBV12-4,TRBJ1-1,CASSLDRGPLNTEAFF,TGTGCCAGCAGTTTGGACAGGGGTCCTCTGAACACTGAAGCTTTCTTT
TRBD1,many,TRBV5-1,TRBJ2-5,CASSFTGTGSFQETQYF,TGCGCCAGCAGCTTTACCGGGACAGGGTCCTTTCAAGAGACCCAGTACTTC
.,few,TRBV20-1,TRBJ1-2,CSASSPGGYGYTF,TGCAGTGCTAGCAGCCCTGGGGGCTATGGCTACACCTTC
.,few,TRBV21-1,TRBJ1-1,CASSPTGVGEAFF,TGTGCCAGCAGCCCGACAGGGGTCGGTGAAGCTTTCTTT
.,few,TRBV7-9,TRBJ2-5,CASSLAGLYQETQYF,TGTGCCAGCAGCTTAGCGGGACTCTACCAAGAGACCCAGTACTTC
TRBD2,.,TRBV18,TRBJ2-3,CASSPQTSGSTDTQYF,TGTGCCAGCTCACCACAGACTAGCGGGTCCACAGATACGCAGTATTTT
.,.,TRBV13,TRBJ2-1,CASTDSLEDNEQFF,TGTGCCAGCACGGACAGCCTAGAAGACAATGAGCAGTTCTTC
.,many,TRBV7-9,TRBJ1-5,CASSSSRDQPQHF,TGTGCCAGCAGCTCATCCAGGGATCAGCCCCAGCATTTT
.,.,TRBV7-2,TRBJ1-1,CASSPQQGRNTEAFF,TGTGCCAGCAGCCCCCAGCAGGGTAGGAACACTGAAGCTTTCTTT
TRBD1,few,TRBV7-9,TRBJ1-5,CASSSTAGGNQPQHF,TGTGCCAGCAGCTCGACAGCAGGGGGGAATCAGCCCCAGCATTTT
TRBD1,many,TRBV20-1,TRBJ2-7,CSARDGQGHEQYF,TGCAGTGCTAGAGACGGACAGGGCCACGAGCAGTACTTC
.,.,TRBV6-1,TRBJ1-6,CASSPLESPLHF,TGTGCCAGCAGTCCCCTAGAATCACCCCTCCACTTT
.,.,TRBV7-2,TRBJ2-6,CASTTRGRALNTGGANVLTF,TGTGCCAGCACCACTCGGGGGCGGGCCCTCAATACTGGGGGGGCCAACGTCCTGACTTTC
.,.,TRBV28,TRBJ2-1,CASSLASSRNEQFF,TGTGCCAGCAGCCTCGCCTCATCGCGGAATGAGCAGTTCTTC
.,.,TRBV27,TRBJ2-1,CASSSPGRGDEQFF,TGTGCCAGCAGTTCGCCGGGCCGAGGCGATGAGCAGTTCTTC
.,.,TRBV6-5,TRBJ2-7,CASKQESPYEQYF,TGTGCCAGCAAACAGGAAAGTCCCTACGAGCAGTACTTC
TRBD1,few,TRBV20-1,TRBJ2-2,CSARDRGRIGELFF,TGCAGTGCTAGGGACAGGGGGCGGATCGGGGAGCTGTTTTTT
.,few,TRBV20-1,TRBJ1-5,CSASDSNQPQHF,TGCAGTGCTAGTGACAGCAATCAGCCCCAGCATTTT
TRBD1,.,TRBV2,TRBJ1-4,CAIAGTGWNGKLFF,TGTGCCATAGCCGGGACAGGGTGGAACGGAAAACTGTTTTTT
TRBD1,.,TRBV15,TRBJ1-2,CATSLDRGGYTF,TGTGCCACCAGCTTAGACAGGGGCGGCTACACCTTC
.,few,TRBV5-1,TRBJ2-2,CASNERANTGELFF,TGCGCCAGCAATGAGCGGGCGAACACCGGGGAGCTGTTTTTT
.,.,TRBV6-5,TRBJ1-4,CASSYRGDGEKLFF,TGTGCCAGCAGTTACCGGGGGGACGGTGAAAAACTGTTTTTT
.,many,TRBV6-1,TRBJ1-2,CASSGNYGYTF,TGTGCCAGCAGCGGCAACTATGGCTACACCTTC
.,.,TRBV15,TRBJ2-2,CATSRIRSNTGELFF,TGTGCCACCAGCAGAATAAGGAGCAACACCGGGGAGCTGTTTTTT
TRBD1,few,TRBV5-6,TRBJ2-3,CASSPTGTGFWDTQYF,TGTGCCAGCAGCCCGACCGGGACAGGGTTTTGGGATACGCAGTATTTT
.,.,TRBV7-9,TRBJ2-1,CASSFYGAGDWEQFF,TGTGCCAGCAGCTTTTACGGGGCAGGGGATTGGGAGCAGTTCTTC
.,.,TRBV28,TRBJ2-1,CASSMLDTSSYNEQFF,TGTGCCAGCAGTATGCTGGACACGAGCTCCTACAATGAGCAGTTCTTC
TRBD1,many,TRBV7-9,TRBJ2-7,CASSSTDTGGVYEQYF,TGTGCCAGCAGCTCTACTGATACAGGGGGCGTCTACGAGCAGTACTTC
.,few,TRBV3-1,TRBJ2-5,CASSQMRHQYF,TGTGCCAGCAGCCAAATGCGGCACCAGTACTTC
TRBD1,.,TRBV15,TRBJ2-7,CATKRHGTGVEQYF,TGTGCCACCAAACGACACGGGACAGGGGTCGAGCAGTACTTC
.,few,TRBV6-2/TRBV6-3,TRBJ1-1,CASSRPTEAFF,TGTGCCAGCAGTCGTCCTACCGAAGCTTTCTTT
.,.,TRBV5-4,TRBJ2-1,CASSLRIQSRYNEQFF,TGTGCCAGCAGCTTGAGGATACAGAGCCGCTACAATGAGCAGTTCTTC
.,.,TRBV20-1,TRBJ1-4,CSAPLVREKLFF,TGCAGTGCTCCCCTCGTTCGTGAAAAACTGTTTTTT
.,.,TRBV19,TRBJ2-1,CASSITGIPRYEQFF,TGTGCCAGTAGTATAACAGGGATTCCCAGGTATGAGCAGTTCTTC
.,.,TRBV2,TRBJ1-2,CASSDWGYTF,TGTGCCAGTTCCGATTGGGGCTACACCTTC
.,few,TRBV5-5,TRBJ1-3,CASQESGNTIYF,TGTGCCAGCCAGGAAAGTGGAAACACCATATATTTT
TRBD1,many,TRBV6-2/TRBV6-3,TRBJ2-7,CASSGNRDRSYEQYF,TGTGCCAGCAGTGGGAACCGGGACAGGTCCTACGAGCAGTACTTC
.,few,TRBV24-1,TRBJ2-1,CATSDSSVSEQFF,TGTGCCACCAGTGACTCCTCAGTTAGTGAGCAGTTCTTC
.,few,TRBV6-1,TRBJ1-1,CASSEVAGPTEAFF,TGTGCCAGCAGTGAAGTAGCAGGGCCAACTGAAGCTTTCTTT
.,many,TRBV7-2,TRBJ2-3,CASSLGRSTDTQYF,TGTGCCAGCAGCTTGGGACGCAGCACAGATACGCAGTATTTT